The T cell receptor beta chain described here comes from a study of identical twins. Trimming removed 4 bases at V and 7 bases at J, with 23 bases between. Germline lookup yields CDR1 LNHNV and CDR2 YYDKDF (reference sequence). The CDR3 extends over 16 amino acids. A single record per CDR3 protein comes from TCRdb applying MiXCR to the 5' RACE reads. The sample holds 570,000 or so distinct CDR3 sequences, just under 10% seen once. This same sample was also part of a study on yellow fever vaccine responses in identical twins.

The TCR sequence derives from a woman aged 18-29 years in good health. V and J are TRBV15 and TRBJ2-7, with D possibly matching TRBD2 (5 bases). Material: PBMCs. The CDR3 DNA reads as TGTGCCACCAGCACCCCCCTGGGTACTAGGCGTCGGGAGCAGTACTTC. As protein: CATSTPLGTRRREQYF.